The 8 T cell receptor beta chains in this list originate from one sample, sequenced in a study of T-cell memory formation after mild COVID-19. MiXCR, run by TCRdb on the 5' RACE reads, gives a single entry per CDR3 protein. Of hundreds of thousands of distinct CDR3 sequences in the sample, about 17% are singletons; the top ten hold around 3.8%. Sequenced material: PBMCs or a T cell subset sorted from them (not recorded which). The receptor set was obtained from a man aged 18 to 29 who had mild COVID-19 (a few samples of this study predate the infection). Cell type and time point are not known.

This rearrangement joins TRBV7-2 to TRBJ2-7; TRBD2 might be the D (6 bases). From germline, CDR1 is SGHTA and CDR2 FQGNSA. V was shortened by 1 base and J by 3 bases, with 13 bases between the two germline ends. The CDR3 contains 15 residues. The DNA of the CDR3 is TGTGCCAGCAGCTTAGTCGGCGGGGCTAGCTACGAGCAGTACTTC. This sequence encodes CASSLVGGASYEQYF. Full variable domain (remainder filled in from reference TRBV7-2 and TRBJ2-7): GAGVSQSPSNKVTEKGKDVELRCDPISGHTALYWYRQSLGQGLEFLIYFQGNSAPDKSGLPSDRFSAERTGGSVSTLTIQRTQQEDSAVYLCASSLVGGASYEQYFGPGTRLTVT.

The genes are TRBV7-2 and TRBJ2-5; 8 bases line up with TRBD2. CDR3 size: 17 residues. Trimming removed 1 base from V and 0 bases from J; junction bases left unmatched: 7. The germline V gene has CDR1 SGHTA and CDR2 FQGNSA. The CDR3 reads CASSLGAPGGYQETQYF. As DNA, the CDR3 is TGTGCCAGCAGCTTAGGGGCTCCGGGGGGGTACCAAGAGACCCAGTACTTC.

This clonotype turned up a few times. Germline and junction disagree at one end, which may indicate a read error. V usage is TRBV20-1 and J usage is TRBJ2-7; 10 bases fit TRBD2. The CDR3 sequence is 15 residues long. The germline V gene has CDR1 DFQATT and CDR2 SNEGSKA (reference sequence). The CDR3 loop is CSVRGLAGDPYEQYF. CDR3 DNA sequence: TGCAGTGTTAGAGGGCTAGCGGGGGATCCCTACGAGCAGTACTTC.

This clonotype was counted only a few times. This chain uses TRBV6-2 or TRBV6-3 with TRBJ1-5; 8 positions agree with TRBD1. Germline CDR1 reads MNHEY; CDR2 reads SVGEGT. This CDR3 region has 12 residues. V gave up 6 bases and J gave up 5 bases; unmatched junction bases: 0. CDR3: CASRTGDQPQHF. In nucleotides, the CDR3 is TGTGCCAGCAGGACAGGGGATCAGCCCCAGCATTTT.

This chain joins TRBV5-8 and TRBJ1-1; D call uncertain. The CDR3 is 15 residues long. Germline CDR1 is SGHTS and CDR2 is YDEGEE. The V end lost 4 bases, the J end lost 0 bases, and 13 bases lay between the germline ends. The DNA for the CDR3 is TGTGCCAGCAGCGTCGCGGGGTGGGTGAACACTGAAGCTTTCTTT. This sequence encodes CASSVAGWVNTEAFF.

This chain links TRBV28 with TRBJ2-7; D possibly uses TRBD1 or TRBD2 (5 bases each). The V and J ends lost 7 bases and 2 bases respectively, with 15 bases between them. Per the germline V gene, CDR1 is MDHEN and CDR2 is SYDVKM. The CDR3 is made up of 14 amino acids. The CDR3 protein is CASTSGTATYEQYV. DNA for the CDR3: TGTGCCAGCACCTCCGGGACCGCCACCTACGAGCAGTACGTC.

The V call is TRBV10-3, the J call TRBJ2-3, with TRBD2 matching 15 bases. The CDR3 totals 16 residues. Germline CDR1 ENHRY, CDR2 SYGVKD. Trimming cost V 4 bases and J 3 bases; bases outside gene matches: 2. DNA of the CDR3: TGTGCCATCAGTGGGACTAGCGGGGGGGCAACAGATACGCAGTATTTT. As protein: CAISGTSGGATDTQYF.

This clonotype appeared many times. The J gene is TRBJ2-3, the V gene TRBV7-9; TRBD1 matches at 11 bases. CDR3 length: 14 residues. The germline V gene encodes CDR1 SEHNR and CDR2 FQNEAQ (reference sequence). V lost 5 bases, J lost 5 bases, and 3 bases stayed unmatched. The CDR3 protein is CASSPDRGLDTQYF. For the CDR3, the DNA is TGTGCCAGCAGCCCGGACAGGGGGCTAGATACGCAGTATTTT.